These T cell receptor beta chains were read from a single sample in a study of blood T cell repertoires in COVID-19. Some clones are missing from TCRdb's copy, which holds only in-frame ones; the method was immunoSEQ multiplex PCR. The sample consists of around 190,000 clones, roughly 90% of them appearing once. Sample: peripheral blood. Every receptor here comes from a man in his forties or fifties with COVID-19, enrolled during active disease. Both conserved end residues are part of each CDR3. Each record gives: clone size, J gene, CDR3 length, V gene, D gene, CDR3 DNA, CDR3 protein. A D gene is named only where the DNA matches it firmly. Expanded clones are given a class, and other clones once, few, many or no size at all.

abundance: -
j_gene: TRBJ2-3
len: 14
v_gene: TRBV5-1
d_gene: TRBD2
CDR3nt: TGCGCCAGCAGACTAGCGGGCCCGACAGATACGCAGTATTTT
CDR3aa: CASRLAGPTDTQYF

abundance: -
j_gene: TRBJ2-7
len: 15
v_gene: TRBV4-1
d_gene: TRBD2
CDR3nt: TGCGCCAGCAGCTTGGGGGGGACTAAAGTCTACGAGCAGTACTTC
CDR3aa: CASSLGGTKVYEQYF

abundance: -
j_gene: TRBJ2-7
len: 14
v_gene: TRBV12-5
d_gene: TRBD1
CDR3nt: TGTGCTAGTGGTCCCACAGGGGTCTCCTACGAGCAGTACTTC
CDR3aa: CASGPTGVSYEQYF

abundance: -
j_gene: TRBJ2-1
len: 15
v_gene: TRBV10-3
d_gene: -
CDR3nt: TGTGCCATCAGCAAAACAGGGACGGACTACAATGAGCAGTTCTTC
CDR3aa: CAISKTGTDYNEQFF

abundance: -
j_gene: TRBJ2-3
len: 15
v_gene: TRBV28
d_gene: TRBD2
CDR3nt: TGTGCCAGCAGTCTAGCGGGGGGGCCGACAGATACGCAGTATTTT
CDR3aa: CASSLAGGPTDTQYF

abundance: -
j_gene: TRBJ1-3
len: 18
v_gene: TRBV28
d_gene: TRBD1
CDR3nt: TGTGCCAGCAGTCTCCCCGGGACAGGGGCCTTCTTTGGAAACACCATATATTTT
CDR3aa: CASSLPGTGAFFGNTIYF

abundance: -
j_gene: TRBJ1-2
len: 13
v_gene: TRBV10-3
d_gene: -
CDR3nt: TGTGCCATCAGTGAGTCGCAGGGTTCTGGCTACACCTTC
CDR3aa: CAISESQGSGYTF

abundance: -
j_gene: TRBJ1-2
len: 15
v_gene: TRBV30
d_gene: -
CDR3nt: TGTGCCTGGAGTCCCAGCGGGGGGGTGAACTATGGCTACACCTTC
CDR3aa: CAWSPSGGVNYGYTF

abundance: -
j_gene: TRBJ2-3
len: 14
v_gene: TRBV29-1
d_gene: TRBD2
CDR3nt: TGCAGCGTGGGGGGGTATAGAGACCCAGATACGCAGTATTTT
CDR3aa: CSVGGYRDPDTQYF

abundance: -
j_gene: TRBJ2-5
len: 15
v_gene: TRBV10-3
d_gene: TRBD2
CDR3nt: TGTGCCATCAGTGGACTAGCGGGAGGGGGAGAGACCCAGTACTTC
CDR3aa: CAISGLAGGGETQYF

abundance: -
j_gene: TRBJ1-2
len: 13
v_gene: TRBV30
d_gene: -
CDR3nt: TGTGCCTGGAGTCAGGCCGTTAACTATGGCTACACCTTC
CDR3aa: CAWSQAVNYGYTF

abundance: once
j_gene: TRBJ1-2
len: 12
v_gene: TRBV5-1
d_gene: TRBD1
CDR3nt: TGCGCCAGCAGCCAAGACAGGGGGGGCTACACCTTC
CDR3aa: CASSQDRGGYTF

abundance: -
j_gene: TRBJ1-4
len: 15
v_gene: TRBV19
d_gene: -
CDR3nt: TGTGCCAGTAGTATTCAATTGAGGATAAATGAAAAACTGTTTTTT
CDR3aa: CASSIQLRINEKLFF

abundance: -
j_gene: TRBJ2-5
len: 13
v_gene: TRBV29-1
d_gene: TRBD1
CDR3nt: TGCAGCGTGGACAGGGGGCTTGAAGAGACCCAGTACTTC
CDR3aa: CSVDRGLEETQYF

abundance: -
j_gene: TRBJ2-7
len: 15
v_gene: TRBV7-5
d_gene: -
CDR3nt: TGTGTCAGAAGCCCCCTTAGGACAGGGTGCTACGAGCAGTACTTC
CDR3aa: CVRSPLRTGCYEQYF

abundance: -
j_gene: TRBJ1-3
len: 16
v_gene: TRBV28
d_gene: -
CDR3nt: TGTGCCAGCAGTTTTGGTTCCCAGGCTACTGGAAACACCATATATTTT
CDR3aa: CASSFGSQATGNTIYF

abundance: -
j_gene: TRBJ2-7
len: 13
v_gene: TRBV7-9
d_gene: -
CDR3nt: TGTGCCAGCAGTTACGAGATACCTTACGAGCAGTACTTC
CDR3aa: CASSYEIPYEQYF

abundance: -
j_gene: TRBJ1-1
len: 13
v_gene: TRBV6-1
d_gene: -
CDR3nt: TGTGCCAGCAGTGAAGGACAGCAAGGTGAAGCTTTCTTT
CDR3aa: CASSEGQQGEAFF

abundance: -
j_gene: TRBJ2-5
len: 15
v_gene: TRBV5-1
d_gene: -
CDR3nt: TGCGCCAGCAGGGGCGGACAGCCTGGGGCGGAGACCCAGTACTTC
CDR3aa: CASRGGQPGAETQYF

abundance: -
j_gene: TRBJ2-5
len: 16
v_gene: TRBV7-6
d_gene: TRBD2
CDR3nt: TGTGCCAGCAGCCCCTCTCCCCTAGCGGGACAAGAGACCCAGTACTTC
CDR3aa: CASSPSPLAGQETQYF

abundance: -
j_gene: TRBJ1-5
len: 14
v_gene: TRBV6-5
d_gene: -
CDR3nt: TGTGCCAGCAGAGCCAGGGTTGGCAATCAGCCCCAGCATTTT
CDR3aa: CASRARVGNQPQHF

abundance: -
j_gene: TRBJ1-3
len: 17
v_gene: TRBV28
d_gene: -
CDR3nt: TGTGCCAGCAGTTCACCCCTGGGTCGGGTCGCTGGAAACACCATATATTTT
CDR3aa: CASSSPLGRVAGNTIYF

abundance: -
j_gene: TRBJ2-5
len: 16
v_gene: TRBV3-1/TRBV3-2
d_gene: -
CDR3nt: TGTGCCAGCAGCCAAGGGCCTTTATTGGACCAAGAGACCCAGTACTTC
CDR3aa: CASSQGPLLDQETQYF

abundance: -
j_gene: TRBJ2-2
len: 16
v_gene: TRBV7-8
d_gene: -
CDR3nt: TGTGCCAGCAGCTTAGGTTTAGGGGTGAATCCCGGGGAGCTGTTTTTT
CDR3aa: CASSLGLGVNPGELFF

abundance: -
j_gene: TRBJ1-1
len: 14
v_gene: TRBV27
d_gene: -
CDR3nt: TGTGCCAGCAGTTTACAGGGGTCAGGCACTGAAGCTTTCTTT
CDR3aa: CASSLQGSGTEAFF

abundance: -
j_gene: TRBJ1-5
len: 18
v_gene: TRBV18
d_gene: TRBD1
CDR3nt: TGTGCCAGCTCACCACCGGCCCCAGGGGGAGTTAGCAATCAGCCCCAGCATTTT
CDR3aa: CASSPPAPGGVSNQPQHF

abundance: -
j_gene: TRBJ1-1
len: 13
v_gene: TRBV7-8
d_gene: -
CDR3nt: TGTGCCAGCAGCCAAGGGAGGGCAACTGAAGCTTTCTTT
CDR3aa: CASSQGRATEAFF

abundance: -
j_gene: TRBJ2-6
len: 17
v_gene: TRBV5-1
d_gene: -
CDR3nt: TGCGCCAGCAGCTTGGCGGCTAGCAGTAATGGGGCCAACGTCCTGACTTTC
CDR3aa: CASSLAASSNGANVLTF

abundance: -
j_gene: TRBJ1-1
len: 16
v_gene: TRBV19
d_gene: TRBD1
CDR3nt: TGTGCCAGTAGTATCGGCCTGGGACAGAGACCCACTGAAGCTTTCTTT
CDR3aa: CASSIGLGQRPTEAFF

abundance: few
j_gene: TRBJ2-2
len: 18
v_gene: TRBV7-8
d_gene: -
CDR3nt: TGTGCCAGCAGCTCCAACCTCAGGGGCCCCGTGGGCACCGGGGAGCTGTTTTTT
CDR3aa: CASSSNLRGPVGTGELFF

abundance: -
j_gene: TRBJ1-3
len: 16
v_gene: TRBV28
d_gene: -
CDR3nt: TGTGCCAGCAGTCCCCCCCCCGGGAGCTCTGGAAACACCATATATTTT
CDR3aa: CASSPPPGSSGNTIYF

abundance: once
j_gene: TRBJ2-1
len: 16
v_gene: TRBV9
d_gene: TRBD2
CDR3nt: TGTGCCAGCAGCGCCCGTACTAGCGGGGGTGACAATGAGCAGTTCTTC
CDR3aa: CASSARTSGGDNEQFF

abundance: -
j_gene: TRBJ1-5
len: 17
v_gene: TRBV6-2/TRBV6-3
d_gene: TRBD1
CDR3nt: TGTGCCAGCAGTTACTCTGGGCAGGGGGTGAGGGATCAGCCCCAGCATTTT
CDR3aa: CASSYSGQGVRDQPQHF

abundance: few
j_gene: TRBJ2-2
len: 17
v_gene: TRBV19
d_gene: TRBD1
CDR3nt: TGTGCCAGTAGTATAACAGGGGACCCTTGGAACACCGGGGAGCTGTTTTTT
CDR3aa: CASSITGDPWNTGELFF

abundance: -
j_gene: TRBJ1-2
len: 16
v_gene: TRBV6-1
d_gene: -
CDR3nt: TGTGCCAGCAGTGAAGCAGGAGGGTTGGGTAACTATGGCTACACCTTC
CDR3aa: CASSEAGGLGNYGYTF

abundance: -
j_gene: TRBJ2-3
len: 14
v_gene: TRBV6-2/TRBV6-3
d_gene: -
CDR3nt: TGTGCCAGCAGTTTTCGCAGAAGCACAGATACGCAGTATTTT
CDR3aa: CASSFRRSTDTQYF

abundance: -
j_gene: TRBJ2-5
len: 16
v_gene: TRBV19
d_gene: -
CDR3nt: TGTGCCAGTAGCAACCCCGGACAGCCCGTGCAAGAGACCCAGTACTTC
CDR3aa: CASSNPGQPVQETQYF